A single sample gave rise to the 5 T cell receptor beta chains below, sequenced in a study of control samples from healthy donors and cancer patients. The assay was immunoSEQ multiplex PCR, and TCRdb's table has in-frame clones only and misses some. The repertoire includes about 94,000 clones, about 88% of them detected once, and about 1.3% sits in the top ten. The sequenced sample consisted of blood. Every receptor here comes from a woman aged 45-65 years in good health.

This chain connects TRBV12-3 or TRBV12-4 to TRBJ2-1; tentatively, D is TRBD1 (5 bases). The V end was cut by 5 bases, the J end by 12 bases, with 11 bases between. CDR3 length: 11 residues. The CDR3: CASSGAWRQFF. Here the CDR3 DNA reads TGTGCCAGCAGTGGGGCTTGGAGGCAGTTCTTC.

J is TRBJ2-1 and V is TRBV9; TRBD2 agrees at 11 bases. Per the germline V gene, CDR1 is SGDLS and CDR2 is YYNGEE. V gave up 0 bases and J gave up 4 bases; unmatched junction bases: 6. The CDR3 is 17 amino acids. The CDR3 sequence is CASSVVGTSGAYNEQFF. The CDR3 coding sequence is TGTGCCAGCAGCGTAGTAGGGACTAGCGGAGCTTACAATGAGCAGTTCTTC. Using reference TRBV9 and TRBJ2-1 for the parts outside the CDR3, the full variable domain is DSGVTQTPKHLITATGQRVTLRCSPRSGDLSVYWYQQSLDQGLQFLIQYYNGEERAKGNILERFSAQQFPDLHSELNLSSLELGDSALYFCASSVVGTSGAYNEQFFGPGTRLTVL.

The genes are TRBV20-1 and TRBJ1-1; D is unclear. V lost 3 bases and J 5 bases, leaving 13 bases between the germline ends. Germline values: CDR1 DFQATT, CDR2 SNEGSKA (reference sequence). The CDR3 is 13 residues long. The CDR3 here is CSASAQKATEAFF. CDR3 nucleotides: TGCAGTGCTAGTGCGCAAAAAGCAACTGAAGCTTTCTTT.

The genes are TRBV2 and TRBJ2-5; possible D gene TRBD2, 6 bases. The CDR3 covers 12 residues. In germline, CDR1 is SNHLY, CDR2 FYNNEI. V lost 7 bases, J lost 7 bases, and 13 bases lay in between. CDR3 bases: TGTGCCAGCACCAGCGCCGGGGGGACCCAGTACTTC. Protein product: CASTSAGGTQYF.

There are a few counts of this clone. The chain has TRBV6-2 or TRBV6-3 and TRBJ2-3; possibly TRBD1 for D (6 bases). From germline, CDR1 is MNHEY and CDR2 SVGEGT. This CDR3 is built from 17 residues. Deletions cut 6 bases from V and 0 bases from J, with 19 bases between. The CDR3 DNA reads as TGTGCCAGCAGCCAGGGGAGCCGGAGCCCTAGCACAGATACGCAGTATTTT. Translating gives CASSQGSRSPSTDTQYF.